Listed here are 28 T cell receptor beta chains from one sample, sequenced in a study of response to subunit inactivated influenza vaccine. One entry per CDR3 protein, called by TCRdb with MiXCR from the RT-PCR reads. The sample lists a few hundred thousand distinct CDR3 sequences, roughly 15% occurring once. Sequences were derived from PBMCs from blood, sampled approximately 12 days after vaccination. These receptors originate from a man in his forties or fifties who received an inactivated influenza vaccine.

This chain connects TRBV20-1 to TRBJ1-5; a weak D match, TRBD1 (5 bases). The CDR3 loop spans 13 amino acids. CDR1 is DFQATT and CDR2 is SNEGSKA in the germline V gene (reference sequence). V was trimmed by 1 base and J by 11 bases, leaving 15 bases between them. This CDR3 is CSARVGETRAQHF. The DNA for the CDR3 is TGCAGTGCTAGAGTGGGGGAGACACGGGCCCAGCATTTT.

This chain connects TRBV19 to TRBJ2-1; 7 nucleotides line up with TRBD2. V lost 3 bases, J lost 4 bases, and 12 bases stayed unmatched. CDR1 is LNHDA and CDR2 is SQIVND in the germline V gene (reference sequence). The CDR3 is 17 residues long. CDR3 protein: CASSIRDLGTKYNEQFF. CDR3 nucleotide sequence: TGTGCCAGTAGTATTAGAGATTTAGGGACTAAATACAATGAGCAGTTCTTC.

This clonotype was counted between two and nine times. The gene calls are TRBV6-2 or TRBV6-3 and TRBJ1-5; TRBD1 matches 8 bases. The ends lost 6 bases at V and 10 bases at J; junction bases unmatched: 11. The CDR3 is 14 residues long. Germline CDR1 reads MNHEY; CDR2 reads SVGEGT. The chain's CDR3 is CASRLTGDASPQHF. CDR3 bases: TGTGCCAGCAGATTGACAGGGGACGCCTCTCCCCAGCATTTT.

The V and J genes are TRBV7-2 and TRBJ2-7, with D perhaps assigned TRBD1 or TRBD2 (5 bases each). The CDR3 totals 15 residues. V was clipped by 4 bases and J by 2 bases, with 15 bases between them. Germline V CDR1 and CDR2: SGHTA, FQGNSA. The CDR3 bases are TGTGCCAGCAGCTCTGGGACCCAGAGGGCCTACGAGCAGTACTTC. Protein: CASSSGTQRAYEQYF.

This chain uses TRBV7-9 with TRBJ1-6, with 7 bases lining up with TRBD1. This CDR3 region has 15 residues. The germline CDR1 and CDR2 sequences are SEHNR and FQNEAQ (reference sequence). J was trimmed by 5 bases and V by 5 bases; bases with no gene match: 6. As DNA, the CDR3 is TGTGCCAGCAGCCAGCACCAGGGGGATAATTCACCCCTCCACTTT. It codes for CASSQHQGDNSPLHF.

This chain links TRBV7-9 with TRBJ1-1; D is unclear. The ends were cut back, 9 bases at V and 6 bases at J, with 20 bases in the middle. Germline lookup yields CDR1 SEHNR and CDR2 FQNEAQ (reference sequence). CDR3 length equals 14 residues. The CDR3 coding sequence is TGTGCCAGTCGAGCTTGGGAAGAGGGCCCTGAAGCTTTCTTT. This sequence encodes CASRAWEEGPEAFF.

In this sample, this clonotype turned up a few times. This chain joins TRBV3-1 and TRBJ2-4, with D unresolved. CDR1 and CDR2 (germline): LGHDT, YNNKEL (reference sequence). The ends were cut back, 1 base at V and 1 base at J, with 8 bases in the middle. The CDR3 has 15 residues. DNA of the CDR3: TGTGCCAGCAGCCAAGTGGTAGGGGCCAAAAACATTCAGTACTTC. Protein sequence: CASSQVVGAKNIQYF.

This clonotype was found a few times. The CDR3: CATSRDRLAGQPQHF. DNA of the CDR3: TGTGCCACCAGCAGAGATCGTCTCGCCGGTCAGCCCCAGCATTTT. This chain joins TRBV15 and TRBJ1-5; D gene ambiguous. V dropped 0 bases and J dropped 6 bases, with 12 bases sitting between them. The CDR3 is 15 residues long. CDR1 and CDR2 (germline): LNHNV, YYDKDF (reference sequence).

This clonotype has only a few counts. Written as DNA, the CDR3 is TGTGCCAGCAGTTATACTAACGGGGGGGCTGAAGCTTTCTTT. Protein sequence: CASSYTNGGAEAFF. V is TRBV27 and J is TRBJ1-1; a weak D match, TRBD1 (5 bases). The CDR3 length is 14 residues. V was shortened by 4 bases and J by 6 bases, with 15 bases between the two germline ends. The germline V gene has CDR1 MNHEY and CDR2 SMNVEV (reference sequence).

The chain couples TRBV7-2 to TRBJ2-3; the D is unclear. V gave up 1 base and J gave up 4 bases, with 12 bases separating them. This CDR3 is built from 15 residues. Germline CDR1 and CDR2: SGHTA and FQGNSA. CDR3 bases: TGTGCCAGCAGCTTAGACGGTACCAGTTCAGATACGCAGTATTTT. It translates to CASSLDGTSSDTQYF.

The chain uses TRBV20-1 and TRBJ1-5; D ambiguous. With 3 bases removed from V and 0 bases from J, the gap between germline ends came to 9 bases. CDR1 DFQATT and CDR2 SNEGSKA come from the germline V gene (reference sequence). This CDR3 has 14 residues. CDR3 DNA: TGCAGTGCTAGTTTACAGCTTAGCAATCAGCCCCAGCATTTT. It yields the protein CSASLQLSNQPQHF.

The chain recombines TRBV4-3 with TRBJ2-3; TRBD2 agrees at 7 bases. Germline CDR1 LGHNA, CDR2 YSLEER. Losses at the gene ends were 0 bases for V and 4 bases for J; bases not matched to a gene: 13. The CDR3 sequence is 18 residues long. The CDR3 sequence: CASSQDGRVMGSADTQYF. In nucleotides, the CDR3 is TGCGCCAGCAGCCAAGATGGGAGGGTTATGGGTAGTGCAGATACGCAGTATTTT.

The V and J genes are TRBV12-3 or TRBV12-4 and TRBJ2-7, with D hard to call. V was shortened by 3 bases and J by 4 bases, with 10 bases between the two germline ends. This CDR3 spans 13 amino acids. CDR3 DNA sequence: TGTGCCAGCAGTTTGAGGCCCCCATACGAGCAGTACTTC. Translating gives CASSLRPPYEQYF.

This chain connects TRBV5-1 to TRBJ2-5, with 9 bases identical to TRBD1. CDR3 length: 15 residues. After removal of 4 bases from V and 2 bases from J, the junction contained 6 bases not matched to a gene. Per the germline V gene, CDR1 is SGHRS and CDR2 is YFSETQ. CDR3 amino acids: CASSPDRGWQETQYF. DNA for the CDR3: TGCGCCAGCAGCCCGGACAGGGGTTGGCAAGAGACCCAGTACTTC. Full variable domain (remainder filled in from reference TRBV5-1 and TRBJ2-5): KAGVTQTPRYLIKTRGQQVTLSCSPISGHRSVSWYQQTPGQGLQFLFEYFSETQRNKGNFPGRFSGRQFSNSRSEMNVSTLELGDSALYLCASSPDRGWQETQYFGPGTRLLVL.

This clonotype was counted between two and nine times. The chain carries TRBV30 and TRBJ2-6; D gene uncertain. With 2 bases removed from V and 0 bases from J, the gap between germline ends came to 8 bases. Germline CDR1 and CDR2: GTSNPN and SVGIG (reference sequence). CDR3 size: 15 residues. The CDR3 nucleotides read TGTGCCTGGAGTTACGTACACTCTGGGGCCAACGTCCTGACTTTC. As protein: CAWSYVHSGANVLTF.

V usage is TRBV20-1 and J usage is TRBJ2-3; TRBD2 matches at 7 bases. Trimming took 6 bases from V and 1 from J; bases not matched to a gene: 4. There are 13 residues in the CDR3. Looked up from germline, CDR1 is DFQATT and CDR2 is SNEGSKA (reference sequence). CDR3 nucleotide sequence: TGCAGTGCCACGAGCGGGGGCACAGATACGCAGTATTTT. Its translation: CSATSGGTDTQYF.

This chain links TRBV2 with TRBJ2-6; D is uncertain. This CDR3 comprises 17 residues. The V end was cut by 4 bases, the J end by 0 bases, with 13 bases between. CDR1 and CDR2 (germline): SNHLY, FYNNEI. CDR3 region: CASSGLVLTSGANVLTF. CDR3 coding DNA: TGTGCCAGCAGTGGGTTGGTCCTAACCTCTGGGGCCAACGTCCTGACTTTC.

CDR3 protein: CASSQVSGGAGELFF. In DNA form, the CDR3 reads TGTGCCAGCAGCCAAGTTAGCGGGGGGGCCGGGGAGCTGTTTTTT. The rearrangement joins TRBV4-2 to TRBJ2-2; TRBD2 matches 11 bases. CDR1 is LGHNA and CDR2 is YNFKEQ in the germline V gene. J gave up 6 bases and V 1 base, and 1 base lay outside the gene matches. The CDR3 totals 15 residues.

This chain links TRBV15 with TRBJ2-7; 8 nucleotides align to TRBD2. The trim removed 4 bases at V and 2 bases at J, leaving 1 base unmatched. The germline CDR1 and CDR2 sequences are LNHNV and YYDKDF (reference sequence). The CDR3 runs 13 residues. The DNA of the CDR3 is TGTGCCACCAGCAAGGGACTAGCCTACGAGCAGTACTTC. Translated: CATSKGLAYEQYF.

The table lists this clonotype with a few counts. The chain carries TRBV3-1 and TRBJ2-7, with 10 bases identical to TRBD2. The germline CDR1 and CDR2 sequences are LGHDT and YNNKEL (reference sequence). The length of the CDR3 is 15 residues. Trimming cost V 3 bases and J 4 bases; bases outside gene matches: 6. CDR3 nucleotides: TGTGCCAGCAGCCACACTAGCGGGACCCCTTACGAGCAGTACTTC. Its translation: CASSHTSGTPYEQYF.

This clonotype has a handful of counts. The rearrangement uses TRBV6-2 or TRBV6-3 and TRBJ1-6, with 9 bases fitting TRBD1. The CDR3 has 15 amino acids. CDR1 is MNHEY, CDR2 SVGEGT, per germline. V was pared by 2 bases and J by 10 bases, with 6 bases of the junction left unmatched. CDR3 in amino acids: CASSYAGTGMSPLHF. DNA of the CDR3: TGTGCCAGCAGTTACGCCGGGACAGGGATGTCACCCCTCCACTTT.

CDR3 loop: CASSLSGTRLNTDTQYF. DNA of the CDR3: TGTGCCAGCAGTTTATCAGGGACTAGACTAAACACAGATACGCAGTATTTT. The J gene is TRBJ2-3, the V gene TRBV27; 8 bases fit TRBD2. Germline loops: CDR1 MNHEY, CDR2 SMNVEV (reference sequence). The CDR3 runs 17 residues. The V segment lost 0 bases and the J segment 2 bases; nucleotides outside the gene matches: 7.

There are many counts of this clonotype. The chain has TRBV6-1 and TRBJ1-6; 10 nucleotides agree with TRBD1. Germline V lookup: CDR1 MNHNS, CDR2 SASEGT. The CDR3 loop spans 16 amino acids. Trimming removed 6 bases from V and 11 bases from J; junction bases left unmatched: 13. DNA of the CDR3: TGTGCCAGCAGACACGGGACAGGGGCTTACGAAGCACCCCTCCACTTT. Protein: CASRHGTGAYEAPLHF.

The gene calls are TRBV7-8 and TRBJ2-3; TRBD2 is a possible D gene (6 bases). Germline lookup yields CDR1 SGHVS and CDR2 FQNEAQ. The CDR3 is made up of 15 amino acids. V was shortened by 3 bases and J by 2 bases, with 12 bases between the two germline ends. The CDR3 sequence is CASSFKRTNTDTQYF. DNA of the CDR3: TGTGCCAGCAGCTTTAAAAGGACTAACACAGATACGCAGTATTTT. Filled out from reference TRBV7-8 and TRBJ2-3, the complete variable domain reads GAGVSQSPRYKVAKRGQDVALRCDPISGHVSLFWYQQALGQGPEFLTYFQNEAQLDKSGLPSDRFFAERPEGSVSTLKIQRTQQEDSAVYLCASSFKRTNTDTQYFGPGTRLTVL.

This clonotype was recorded a few times. CDR3 bases: TGTGCCAGCAGCCCCCGGCGGGGGGGCTATGCAGATACGCAGTATTTT. Amino acid sequence: CASSPRRGGYADTQYF. This chain links TRBV7-8 with TRBJ2-3; 9 positions match TRBD2. CDR3 size: 16 residues. CDR1 SGHVS and CDR2 FQNEAQ come from the germline V gene. V lost 5 bases to trimming and J lost 4 bases; unmatched junction nucleotides: 10.

This chain links TRBV18 with TRBJ2-2; 7 bases fit TRBD1. The CDR3 sequence is 12 residues long. Germline values: CDR1 KGHSH, CDR2 LQKENI. V gave up 6 bases and J gave up 7 bases; unmatched junction bases: 2. The CDR3 is CASSDRNGELFF. The DNA for the CDR3 is TGTGCCAGCTCGGACAGGAACGGGGAGCTGTTTTTT.

The table lists this clonotype with many counts. The chain combines TRBV6-2 or TRBV6-3 with TRBJ1-5; 7 bases align to TRBD1. Germline CDR1 reads MNHEY; CDR2 reads SVGEGT. The CDR3 contains 20 residues. The J segment lost 0 bases and the V segment lost 3 bases, leaving 17 bases of the junction unmatched. CDR3 loop: CASSYVRGQGTEYSNQPQHF. CDR3 nucleotides: TGTGCCAGCAGTTATGTTCGGGGCCAGGGGACAGAATATAGCAATCAGCCCCAGCATTTT.

V and J are TRBV5-1 and TRBJ2-7, with 9 bases identical to TRBD1. Germline trimming cut 1 base from V and 6 bases from J; bases unmatched to any gene: 11. This CDR3 has 16 amino acids. From germline, CDR1 is SGHRS and CDR2 YFSETQ. The DNA of the CDR3 is TGCGCCAGCAGCTTGAGACCGGGACAGGGTGAAAGCGAGCAGTACTTC. This translates into CASSLRPGQGESEQYF.